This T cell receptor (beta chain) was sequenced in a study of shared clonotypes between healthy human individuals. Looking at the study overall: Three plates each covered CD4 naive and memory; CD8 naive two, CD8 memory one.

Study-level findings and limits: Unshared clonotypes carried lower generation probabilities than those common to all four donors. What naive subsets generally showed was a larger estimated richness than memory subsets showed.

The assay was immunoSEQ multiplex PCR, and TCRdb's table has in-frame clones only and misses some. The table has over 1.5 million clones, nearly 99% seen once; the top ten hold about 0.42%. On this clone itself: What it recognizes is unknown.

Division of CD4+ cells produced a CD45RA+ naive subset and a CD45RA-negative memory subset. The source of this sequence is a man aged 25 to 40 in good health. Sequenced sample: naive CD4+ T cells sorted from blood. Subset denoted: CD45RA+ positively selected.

Here the CDR3 reads CASSPGTSGSEIGYEQYF. CDR3 nucleotide sequence: TGTGCCAGCTCACCAGGGACTAGCGGGAGTGAAATAGGTTACGAGCAGTACTTC. This rearrangement joins TRBV18 to TRBJ2-7; 14 nucleotides match TRBD2. The CDR3 has 18 amino acids. CDR1 KGHSH and CDR2 LQKENI come from the germline V gene. Trimming took 2 bases from V and 4 from J; bases not matched to a gene: 10. Complete variable domain (other parts from reference TRBV18 and TRBJ2-7): NAGVMQNPRHLVRRRGQEARLRCSPMKGHSHVYWYRQLPEEGLKFMVYLQKENIIDESGMPKERFSAEFPKEGPSILRIQQVVRGDSAAYFCASSPGTSGSEIGYEQYFGPGTRLTVT.